Each of the 18 T cell receptor beta chains below was sequenced from the same sample in a study of blood T cell repertoires in COVID-19. The method was immunoSEQ multiplex PCR; TCRdb's version includes in-frame clones alone and lacks a portion of them. The sample holds a few hundred thousand clones; about 89% are singletons and the top ten take approximately 2.2%. Sequenced sample: peripheral blood. The origin of the receptors is a man aged 50-60 years with acute or convalescent COVID-19.

The V gene is TRBV7-9, the J gene TRBJ1-2, with D unclear. In germline, CDR1 is SEHNR, CDR2 FQNEAQ (reference sequence). The CDR3 length is 16 residues. With 3 bases removed from V and 0 bases from J, the gap between germline ends came to 14 bases. CDR3 loop: CASSLGAGSTNYGYTF. DNA for the CDR3: TGTGCCAGCAGCTTGGGCGCAGGCTCCACTAACTATGGCTACACCTTC.

V and J are TRBV3-1 (or the pseudogene TRBV3-2) and TRBJ1-5; D call uncertain. Germline V gene lookup returns CDR1 LGHDT and CDR2 YNNKEL (reference sequence). The CDR3 is made up of 13 amino acids. Trimming pared 3 bases from V and 5 bases from J, leaving 8 bases between. The CDR3: CASSQSLDQPQHF. The CDR3 region has the DNA TGTGCCAGCAGCCAGTCCCTCGATCAGCCCCAGCATTTT.

In its sample, this clone was seen a few times. The rearrangement links TRBV7-3 to TRBJ2-1; 8 nucleotides align to TRBD1. The germline V gene has CDR1 SGHTA and CDR2 FQGTGA. V gave up 4 bases and J gave up 4 bases; unmatched junction bases: 9. The CDR3 length is 16 residues. CDR3 coding DNA: TGTGCCAGCAGCTACAGCCCGACAGGGGTGTACAATGAGCAGTTCTTC. Protein: CASSYSPTGVYNEQFF.

V and J are TRBV2 and TRBJ2-1; 10 nucleotides agree with TRBD2. This CDR3 contains 15 residues. The junction had 8 bases not matched to a gene; V was cut back by 7 bases and J by 5 bases. The germline V gene encodes CDR1 SNHLY and CDR2 FYNNEI. CDR3 amino acids: CASNPASGGDNEQFF. In nucleotides, the CDR3 is TGTGCCAGCAATCCGGCTAGCGGGGGTGACAATGAGCAGTTCTTC.

The chain links TRBV6-5 to TRBJ2-3; TRBD2 might be the D (5 bases). The V gene's germline CDR1 is MNHEY and CDR2 SVGAGI. This CDR3 spans 14 amino acids. The V end lost 6 bases, the J end lost 2 bases, and 12 bases lay between the germline ends. For the CDR3, the DNA is TGTGCCAGCAGGGAGGACCTACACACAGATACGCAGTATTTT. Its translation: CASREDLHTDTQYF.

Only a few counts were recorded for this clone. The chain employs TRBV5-1 and TRBJ2-3; no clear D gene. V shed 4 bases and J shed 2 bases, with 5 bases lying between them. Germline CDR1 is SGHRS and CDR2 is YFSETQ. The CDR3 consists of 12 residues. The CDR3 DNA follows: TGCGCCAGCAGCCCAAACACAGATACGCAGTATTTT. Translating it yields CASSPNTDTQYF.

This chain connects TRBV2 to TRBJ2-1; D is possibly TRBD1 (5 bases). CDR1 SNHLY and CDR2 FYNNEI come from the germline V gene. V lost 4 bases and J 12 bases, leaving 16 bases between the germline ends. The CDR3 spans 13 residues. The CDR3 spells CASSAGRDSAQFF. CDR3 DNA: TGTGCCAGCAGTGCAGGCAGAGACAGCGCGCAGTTCTTC.

V usage is TRBV27 and J usage is TRBJ2-7; 11 bases are shared with TRBD1. The CDR3 contains 16 residues. In germline, CDR1 is MNHEY, CDR2 SMNVEV (reference sequence). Unmatched junction bases numbered 6, after V lost 0 bases and J lost 5 bases. The CDR3, as DNA: TGTGCCAGCAGTTTATCCCCGGGACAGGGGGTCCACGAGCAGTACTTC. Its translation: CASSLSPGQGVHEQYF.

The CDR3 region has the DNA TGTGCCAGCAGCTCACGCCGGGACTCCCTCAGTTTAGCTTTCTTT. This translates into CASSSRRDSLSLAFF. This chain uses TRBV7-2 with TRBJ1-1, with D possibly being TRBD1 (5 bases). V was clipped by 4 bases and J by 10 bases, with 22 bases between them. CDR1 and CDR2 from the germline V gene are SGHTA and FQGNSA. This CDR3 region has 15 residues.

The J gene is TRBJ2-7, the V gene TRBV4-1; 9 nucleotides match TRBD2. CDR1 is MGHRA and CDR2 is YSYEKL in the germline V gene. The CDR3 length is 16 residues. V was pared by 0 bases and J by 1 base, with 4 bases of the junction left unmatched. CDR3 protein: CASSQDIAGGSYEQYF. The CDR3 nucleotides are TGCGCCAGCAGCCAAGATATCGCGGGGGGGTCCTACGAGCAGTACTTC.

Notes on this clone: The identical CDR3 is also encoded by other nucleotide sequences in the sample. This chain links TRBV18 with TRBJ2-7; maybe TRBD1 (6 bases). The V and J ends lost 1 base and 2 bases respectively, with 9 bases between them. CDR1 and CDR2 (germline): KGHSH, LQKENI. The CDR3 has 14 residues. CDR3 bases: TGTGCCAGCTCACCACGAGAGGGGGCCTACGAGCAGTACTTC. It is translated as CASSPREGAYEQYF.

V gene TRBV7-8 combines with J gene TRBJ1-2, with D perhaps TRBD1 (5 bases). Germline V gives CDR1 SGHVS, CDR2 FQNEAQ. Trimming took off 6 bases at V and 0 bases at J, with 14 bases between the two ends. The CDR3 sequence is 15 residues long. Here the CDR3 reads CASSLRGEANYGYTF. The CDR3 nucleotides are TGTGCCAGCAGTTTACGGGGGGAAGCTAACTATGGCTACACCTTC.

The chain is built from TRBV18 and TRBJ1-1, with 7 nucleotides matching TRBD1. The CDR3 totals 14 residues. Germline assignment: CDR1 KGHSH and CDR2 LQKENI. V shed 3 bases and J 6 bases; nucleotides not matched to a gene: 7. The CDR3 sequence is CASSPEQGSAEAFF. CDR3 coding DNA: TGTGCCAGCTCACCCGAACAGGGGAGCGCTGAAGCTTTCTTT.

V gene TRBV7-9 combines with J gene TRBJ1-1; D is undetermined. CDR1 and CDR2 from the germline V gene are SEHNR and FQNEAQ (reference sequence). Between the trimmed V and J ends, which lost 1 base and 7 bases, there was a span of 13 bases. The CDR3 sequence is 14 residues long. In DNA, the CDR3 is TGTGCCAGCAGCTTAGAATCGGGAGTGAATGAAGCTTTCTTT. Residues: CASSLESGVNEAFF. The variable domain in full, completed from reference TRBV7-9 and TRBJ1-1, reads DTGVSQNPRHKITKRGQNVTFRCDPISEHNRLYWYRQTLGQGPEFLTYFQNEAQLEKSRLLSDRFSAERPKGSFSTLEIQRTEQGDSAMYLCASSLESGVNEAFFGQGTRLTVV.

V is TRBV11-2 and J is TRBJ2-7; D gene uncertain. The CDR3 is made up of 13 amino acids. Trimming took 5 bases from V and 5 from J, leaving 13 bases between them. Germline V lookup: CDR1 SGHAT, CDR2 FQNNGV. Here the CDR3 reads CASSPRPRDEQYF. CDR3 nucleotides: TGTGCCAGCAGCCCTCGGCCCCGGGACGAGCAGTACTTC.

The V call is TRBV5-5, the J call TRBJ1-1; 9 nucleotides match TRBD1. Losses at the gene ends were 2 bases for V and 1 base for J; bases not matched to a gene: 6. The CDR3 covers 16 residues. Germline loops: CDR1 SGHKS, CDR2 YYEKEE (reference sequence). The CDR3 DNA follows: TGTGCCAGCAGCTTCTTACAGGGGGCGCCGAACACTGAAGCTTTCTTT. This translates into CASSFLQGAPNTEAFF.

This clone has only a few counts. The genes are TRBV9 and TRBJ1-1; D is unresolved. This CDR3 has 15 amino acids. V lost 2 bases to trimming and J lost 4 bases, with 15 bases between them. In germline, CDR1 is SGDLS, CDR2 YYNGEE. CDR3 loop: CASSVLGEAGTEAFF. The CDR3, as DNA: TGTGCCAGCAGCGTTTTAGGTGAGGCTGGCACTGAAGCTTTCTTT.

About this clone itself: In the same sample, other DNA sequences code for this CDR3. This rearrangement joins TRBV2 to TRBJ1-5; D gene uncertain. Germline CDR1 reads SNHLY; CDR2 reads FYNNEI. This CDR3 has 13 residues. Trimming removed 6 bases from V and 0 bases from J, with 6 bases in between. The CDR3 here is CASRQDSNQPQHF. The CDR3 DNA reads TGTGCCAGCAGGCAGGATAGCAATCAGCCCCAGCATTTT.